This TCR beta chain was observed in a study of cytomegalovirus exposure and HLA in healthy donors. Study-wide results and limits: Links to common viral pathogens appeared, in a later analysis, for several of the most significant clusters.

Looked up from germline, CDR1 is SGHKS and CDR2 is YYEKEE (reference sequence). CDR3 size: 15 residues. The V end was cut by 3 bases, the J end by 4 bases, with 16 bases between. 13 Jbeta primers and 60 Vbeta primers were used for the PCR. Original analysis: In a later analysis, of approximately 81 million unique beta chains, approximately 10 million appeared in at least two donors. Sequenced by immunoSEQ multiplex PCR; TCRdb stores in-frame clones only, minus some. From that table come the V and J calls and clone size; the DNA was used to work out D and trimming. The sample holds 160,000 or so clones, 70% to 90% seen once. Points on this clone: What it recognizes is unknown.

J is TRBJ1-1 and V is TRBV5-5; D may be TRBD1 (6 bases). Sequenced material: PBMCs. This TCR was sampled from a woman under 30 in good health and CMV-seronegative. CDR3 amino acids: CASSYLPGAITEAFF. The CDR3 nucleotides read TGTGCCAGCAGCTACTTACCAGGGGCGATCACTGAAGCTTTCTTT. The full variable domain, completed using reference TRBV5-5 and TRBJ1-1, is DAGVTQSPTHLIKTRGQQVTLRCSPISGHKSVSWYQQVLGQGPQFIFQYYEKEERGRGNFPDRFSARQFPNYSSELNVNALLLGDSALYLCASSYLPGAITEAFFGQGTRLTVV.